This T cell receptor (beta chain) was captured by sequencing in a study of cytomegalovirus exposure and HLA in healthy donors. Study context: There were 350 to 400 genotyped donors. Of these, roughly 82% fell in the genetic ancestry cluster associated with self-reported Caucasian donors.

The CDR3 is 14 residues long. The germline gives CDR1 MDHEN, CDR2 SYDVKM. The ends lost 4 bases at V and 1 base at J; junction bases unmatched: 0. Points on this clone: Its antigen is unknown.

The PCR used 60 Vbeta and 13 Jbeta primers. Using immunoSEQ multiplex PCR, the repertoire was profiled, and TCRdb retains in-frame clones only, with some absent. Of about 110,000 clones in the sample, over 60% were seen once. Points from the study as a whole: A few of the chains that were CMV-associated were confirmed in vitro to be specific for CMV antigens. Compared with the roughly 700-donor mean, an Asian-associated ancestry cluster reportedly had fewer N-insertions, according to a later analysis.

This clonotype was obtained from a male donor in good health and CMV-seronegative. The chain combines TRBV28 with TRBJ2-5, with TRBD2 identical over 10 bases. Sequences were obtained from PBMCs. CDR3 residues: CASSSSGSQETQYF. The CDR3 DNA reads as TGTGCCAGCAGTTCTAGCGGGAGCCAAGAGACCCAGTACTTC. Full variable domain (remainder filled in from reference TRBV28 and TRBJ2-5): DVKVTQSSRYLVKRTGEKVFLECVQDMDHENMFWYRQDPGLGLRLIYFSYDVKMKEKGDIPEGYSVSREKKERFSLILESASTNQTSMYLCASSSSGSQETQYFGPGTRLLVL.